Listed here are 18 T cell receptor beta chains from one sample, sequenced in a study of CD8 T cells in ankylosing spondylitis. TCRdb analysed the 5' RACE reads with MiXCR anew, one entry per CDR3 protein. The table includes just over 300,000 distinct CDR3 sequences, roughly 20% detected once. Sample: blood, either unsorted or a sorted T cell fraction (not recorded which). These receptors were taken from a female donor with ankylosing spondylitis or in good health (not recorded which).

The chain couples TRBV7-9 to TRBJ2-7; 10 bases are shared with TRBD1. The germline V gene has CDR1 SEHNR and CDR2 FQNEAQ (reference sequence). The CDR3 totals 15 residues. J gave up 5 bases and V 6 bases, and 10 bases lay outside the gene matches. The CDR3 coding sequence is TGTGCCAGCAGACTGACAGGGGGCGCCGCGAACGAGCAGTACTTC. It codes for CASRLTGGAANEQYF.

This clonotype was seen only a few times. The chain links TRBV4-3 to TRBJ2-2, with 7 bases fitting TRBD1. This CDR3 has 17 amino acids. Germline V gene data show CDR1 as LGHNA and CDR2 as YSLEER. The V segment lost 3 bases and the J segment 2 bases; nucleotides outside the gene matches: 9. This CDR3 is CASSHGSGTVNTGELFF. In DNA, the CDR3 is TGCGCCAGCAGCCATGGATCCGGGACAGTAAACACCGGGGAGCTGTTTTTT.

This clonotype came up a few times. CDR3 nucleotide sequence: TGTGCCACCGAGGGACAGGCGGCCCGAAGCGGGGGTACGCAGTATTTT. It translates to CATEGQAARSGGTQYF. This chain connects TRBV10-3 to TRBJ2-3; D assignment may be TRBD1 or TRBD2 (8 bases each). The CDR3 runs 16 residues. Trimming took 10 bases from V and 8 from J, leaving 28 bases between them. Germline CDR1 is ENHRY and CDR2 is SYGVKD.

A few counts support this clonotype. The chain has TRBV12-3 or TRBV12-4 and TRBJ1-3; D gene ambiguous. This CDR3 is 14 amino acids long. The V gene lost 3 bases and the J gene lost 0 bases, with 6 bases spanning the gap. The CDR3 protein is CASSLGSSGNTIYF. The CDR3 DNA reads as TGTGCCAGCAGTTTGGGCTCCTCTGGAAACACCATATATTTT.

The V gene is TRBV6-1, the J gene TRBJ2-1; 14 positions agree with TRBD2. V shed 6 bases, J shed 4 bases, and the junction held 14 bases outside the gene matches. Germline-derived CDR1 and CDR2 are MNHNS and SASEGT. The CDR3 consists of 19 residues. The CDR3 DNA follows: TGTGCCAGCAGAGGGGGCCGTGGGACTAGCGGGAGAGGGTACAATGAGCAGTTCTTC. It codes for CASRGGRGTSGRGYNEQFF.

V gene TRBV6-1 combines with J gene TRBJ2-5; 9 bases are shared with TRBD2. Trimming took 3 bases from V and 4 from J; bases not matched to a gene: 6. The CDR3 runs 15 residues. Germline V lookup: CDR1 MNHNS, CDR2 SASEGT. CDR3 nucleotide sequence: TGTGCCAGCAGTGATATAGTAGCGGGAGCAGAGACCCAGTACTTC. The encoded protein is CASSDIVAGAETQYF.

This CDR3 reads CASSWSRGTEQFF. In DNA, the CDR3 is TGTGCCAGCAGTTGGTCGCGAGGTACTGAGCAGTTCTTC. The V gene is TRBV27, the J gene TRBJ2-1; D not certain. CDR1 and CDR2 from the germline V gene are MNHEY and SMNVEV (reference sequence). The CDR3 sequence is 13 residues long. Deletions cut 4 bases from V and 9 bases from J, with 13 bases between.

There are a few counts of this clonotype. The V gene is TRBV4-2, the J gene TRBJ2-7, with 11 bases that match TRBD2. Trimming cost V 1 base and J 3 bases; bases outside gene matches: 2. The CDR3 runs 15 residues. Looked up from germline, CDR1 is LGHNA and CDR2 is YNFKEQ. Here the CDR3 reads CASSQVLAGVYEQYF. As DNA, the CDR3 is TGTGCCAGCAGCCAAGTACTAGCGGGAGTCTACGAGCAGTACTTC.

This clonotype was observed a handful of times. The rearrangement joins TRBV19 to TRBJ1-1; 7 nucleotides align to TRBD1. Germline loops: CDR1 LNHDA, CDR2 SQIVND (reference sequence). The CDR3 sequence is 14 residues long. The V gene end was trimmed by 4 bases and the J gene end by 5 bases; junction bases not matched to a gene: 7. CDR3 DNA: TGTGCCAGTAGTACCGAGACAGGGATAACTGAAGCTTTCTTT. It encodes CASSTETGITEAFF.

This chain joins TRBV20-1 and TRBJ2-7, with TRBD2 as a possible D gene (6 bases). V was clipped by 1 base and J by 0 bases, with 10 bases between them. The CDR3 loop spans 14 amino acids. Germline CDR1 and CDR2: DFQATT and SNEGSKA (reference sequence). The CDR3 DNA is TGCAGTGCTAGAGTAGCGGTAAGCTCCTACGAGCAGTACTTC. This translates into CSARVAVSSYEQYF.

This clonotype was seen ten or more times. The CDR3 loop reads CASSSSGTGGGGYTF. The DNA for the CDR3 is TGTGCCAGCAGTTCGTCCGGGACAGGGGGCGGTGGCTACACCTTC. This sequence joins TRBV27 and TRBJ1-2; 12 positions agree with TRBD1. This CDR3 region has 15 residues. Per the germline V gene, CDR1 is MNHEY and CDR2 is SMNVEV (reference sequence). V shed 4 bases and J 7 bases; nucleotides not matched to a gene: 7.

The rearrangement uses TRBV20-1 and TRBJ2-2; the match to TRBD1 covers 7 bases. The V and J ends lost 6 bases and 6 bases, in that order; junction bases with no gene match: 16. Germline V gene sequence: CDR1 DFQATT, CDR2 SNEGSKA (reference sequence). The CDR3 length is 16 residues. CDR3 sequence (DNA): TGCAGTGCCACCCGGACAGGCTGGGGGTCACCCGGGGAGCTGTTTTTT. It is translated as CSATRTGWGSPGELFF.

This clonotype appeared many times. The J gene is TRBJ1-1, the V gene TRBV10-3; D gene ambiguous. V was clipped by 3 bases and J by 1 base, with 6 bases between them. The CDR3 is 13 amino acids. The germline V gene has CDR1 ENHRY and CDR2 SYGVKD. CDR3: CAISDLSNTEAFF. For the CDR3, the DNA is TGTGCCATCAGTGACCTCTCGAACACTGAAGCTTTCTTT.

The rearrangement links TRBV10-3 to TRBJ2-7, with a tentative D call TRBD1 (5 bases). Germline CDR1 and CDR2: ENHRY and SYGVKD. V was clipped by 8 bases and J by 1 base, with 9 bases between them. This CDR3 is 12 amino acids long. The CDR3 is CAIGARSYEQYF. CDR3 nucleotide sequence: TGTGCCATCGGGGCCCGGTCCTACGAGCAGTACTTC.

The table lists this clonotype with a few counts. V gene TRBV5-1 combines with J gene TRBJ2-1; tentative D call: TRBD1 (6 bases). The CDR3 length is 14 residues. The V gene's germline CDR1 is SGHRS and CDR2 YFSETQ. V shed 5 bases and J shed 0 bases, with 9 bases lying between them. The CDR3 region is CASRETGSYNEQFF. In DNA form, the CDR3 reads TGCGCCAGCAGGGAGACAGGCTCCTACAATGAGCAGTTCTTC. The whole variable domain, filled in from reference TRBV5-1 and TRBJ2-1, reads KAGVTQTPRYLIKTRGQQVTLSCSPISGHRSVSWYQQTPGQGLQFLFEYFSETQRNKGNFPGRFSGRQFSNSRSEMNVSTLELGDSALYLCASRETGSYNEQFFGPGTRLTVL.

This clonotype was seen ten or more times. This rearrangement joins TRBV29-1 to TRBJ1-5; weak D call: TRBD1 (6 bases). Germline CDR1 and CDR2: SQVTM and ANQGSEA. The CDR3 extends over 13 amino acids. Trimming stripped 5 bases from V and 3 bases from J, with 11 bases between. The CDR3 nucleotides read TGCAGCGTTTCACAGGGAGACAATCAGCCCCAGCATTTT. Amino acid sequence: CSVSQGDNQPQHF. Using reference TRBV29-1 and TRBJ1-5 for the parts outside the CDR3, the full variable domain is SAVISQKPSRDICQRGTSLTIQCQVDSQVTMMFWYRQQPGQSLTLIATANQGSEATYESGFVIDKFPISRPNLTFSTLTVSNMSPEDSSIYLCSVSQGDNQPQHFGDGTRLSIL.

V is TRBV20-1 and J is TRBJ2-7; a weak D match, TRBD1 (5 bases). The CDR3 extends over 14 amino acids. V was pared by 3 bases and J by 4 bases, with 16 bases between. From germline, CDR1 is DFQATT and CDR2 SNEGSKA (reference sequence). The CDR3 reads CSARDLRQPYEQYF. The CDR3 nucleotides are TGCAGTGCTAGGGATCTGCGACAGCCATACGAGCAGTACTTC.

This clonotype was detected a few times. The chain carries TRBV7-6 and TRBJ2-1, with 8 bases aligning to TRBD2. Germline CDR1 is SGHVS and CDR2 is FNYEAQ. V dropped 6 bases and J dropped 4; count of bases not matched to a gene: 8. CDR3 length: 15 residues. The CDR3 spells CASSFSGMGYNEQFF. The CDR3, as DNA: TGTGCCAGCAGTTTTAGCGGGATGGGTTACAATGAGCAGTTCTTC.